Below are 28 T cell receptor beta chains sequenced from a single sample in a study of CD8+ T cells in alopecia areata. In each case, RNA was isolated and then reverse transcribed into cDNA as the sequencing template. Assay: immunoSEQ multiplex PCR; the TCRdb copy retains only in-frame clones and omits some. The sample yields about 15,000 clones, about 61% seen once. Alopecia areata patients provided lesional scalp punch biopsies and peripheral blood, both collected for the study. Sequencing was performed on skin. The receptors were gathered from a human donor with alopecia areata.

This chain joins TRBV20-1 and TRBJ2-5, with D hard to call. Looked up from germline, CDR1 is DFQATT and CDR2 is SNEGSKA (reference sequence). V dropped 4 bases and J dropped 2 bases, with 5 bases sitting between them. The CDR3 has 11 residues. The CDR3 here is CSAKGQETQYF. The CDR3 nucleotides are TGCAGTGCTAAAGGACAAGAGACCCAGTACTTC.

This clone was seen a handful of times. The chain has TRBV7-9 and TRBJ2-7; D unresolved. Germline CDR1 is SEHNR and CDR2 is FQNEAQ (reference sequence). This CDR3 comprises 13 residues. V lost 5 bases, J lost 2 bases, and 10 bases lay in between. CDR3 residues: CASSRRSTYEQYF. In DNA form, the CDR3 reads TGTGCCAGCAGCCGACGATCTACCTACGAGCAGTACTTC.

This clone was seen a few times. The V and J genes are TRBV5-4 and TRBJ1-5; D gene ambiguous. Germline V CDR1 and CDR2: SGHNT, YYREEE (reference sequence). The CDR3 runs 12 residues. Deletions cut 4 bases from V and 9 bases from J, with 11 bases between. The CDR3 loop is CASSAPPGPQHF. CDR3 DNA sequence: TGTGCCAGCAGCGCCCCTCCAGGGCCCCAGCATTTT.

The V call is TRBV6-1, the J call TRBJ2-7; D not resolved. Germline lookup yields CDR1 MNHNS and CDR2 SASEGT. Trimming removed 6 bases at V and 3 bases at J, with 12 bases between. The length of the CDR3 is 13 residues. In DNA, the CDR3 is TGTGCCAGCAGACGGATAGTGGGCTACGAGCAGTACTTC. Translating it yields CASRRIVGYEQYF.

This clone was counted a few times. V gene TRBV5-1 combines with J gene TRBJ2-7; 9 nucleotides line up with TRBD2. Unmatched junction bases numbered 19, after V lost 2 bases and J lost 7 bases. Germline V gene data show CDR1 as SGHRS and CDR2 as YFSETQ. This CDR3 has 18 amino acids. CDR3 sequence: CASSFNAGGPSEPREQYF. CDR3 DNA sequence: TGCGCCAGCAGCTTTAATGCGGGAGGGCCGTCCGAACCTCGGGAGCAGTACTTC.

This clone was counted a few times. The rearrangement links TRBV5-1 to TRBJ2-3; D might be TRBD1 (6 bases). The CDR3 covers 17 residues. Germline V gene sequence: CDR1 SGHRS, CDR2 YFSETQ. Trimming cost V 0 bases and J 4 bases, with 18 bases left between them. The CDR3 here is CASSLAVGSGAADTQYF. Here the CDR3 DNA reads TGCGCCAGCAGCTTGGCCGTGGGTTCAGGGGCAGCAGATACGCAGTATTTT.

This clone was counted a few times. The chain is built from TRBV27 and TRBJ2-7, with 11 bases lining up with TRBD2. V was clipped by 4 bases and J by 2 bases; unmatched bases: 10. In germline, CDR1 is MNHEY, CDR2 SMNVEV (reference sequence). The CDR3 has 17 residues. CDR3 in amino acids: CASSSTPTSGIPYEQYF. In DNA, the CDR3 is TGTGCCAGCAGTTCTACCCCGACTAGCGGGATCCCCTACGAGCAGTACTTC.

V usage is TRBV5-1 and J usage is TRBJ2-5, with D unclear. There are 11 residues in the CDR3. The V end lost 1 base, the J end lost 2 bases, and 0 bases lay between the germline ends. The germline V gene encodes CDR1 SGHRS and CDR2 YFSETQ. This CDR3 reads CASSLQETQYF. In DNA, the CDR3 is TGCGCCAGCAGCTTGCAAGAGACCCAGTACTTC.

The V call is TRBV29-1, the J call TRBJ1-1, with D possibly TRBD1 on 5 matching bases. Trimming took off 4 bases at V and 11 bases at J, with 8 bases between the two ends. Germline CDR1 reads SQVTM; CDR2 reads ANQGSEA. The CDR3 covers 9 residues. The CDR3 reads CSVGGVAFF. DNA for the CDR3: TGCAGCGTTGGGGGGGTGGCTTTCTTT.

This clone is medium-sized by share. The CDR3 reads CASSGGASGITIGELFF. The CDR3 DNA is TGTGCCAGCAGCGGCGGGGCTAGCGGGATAACTATCGGGGAGCTGTTTTTT. The chain joins TRBV5-6 to TRBJ2-2; 9 bases are shared with TRBD2. CDR1 and CDR2 (germline): SGHDT, YYEEEE. The CDR3 totals 17 residues. The V and J ends lost 4 bases and 7 bases, in that order; junction bases with no gene match: 14.

The chain employs TRBV29-1 and TRBJ2-5; D unclear. The germline V gene encodes CDR1 SQVTM and CDR2 ANQGSEA. The CDR3 extends over 11 amino acids. Trimming removed 6 bases at V and 4 bases at J, with 9 bases between. In DNA form, the CDR3 reads TGCAGCGTCCGGAAGCTAGAGACCCAGTACTTC. Protein: CSVRKLETQYF.

The chain is built from TRBV6-1 and TRBJ1-2, with TRBD1 as a possible D gene (6 bases). The V gene lost 1 base and the J gene lost 4 bases, with 19 bases spanning the gap. The CDR3 is 17 amino acids. CDR1 MNHNS and CDR2 SASEGT come from the germline V gene. CDR3 sequence: CASSEVLGDTLLYGYTF. CDR3 in DNA: TGTGCCAGCAGTGAAGTCCTGGGGGACACTTTGCTCTATGGCTACACCTTC.

The chain carries TRBV6-4 and TRBJ2-2, with D perhaps matching TRBD1 (6 bases). The CDR3 sequence is 14 residues long. Germline V gene data show CDR1 as MRHNA and CDR2 as SNTAGT. The V end was cut by 4 bases, the J end by 4 bases, with 10 bases between. The CDR3 sequence: CASSAWGRTGELFF. The CDR3 DNA reads as TGTGCCAGCAGTGCTTGGGGGCGCACCGGGGAGCTGTTTTTT.

This clone occurred a few times. This chain uses TRBV5-1 with TRBJ2-7; 11 nucleotides match TRBD2. Germline V gene sequence: CDR1 SGHRS, CDR2 YFSETQ. The junction had 3 bases not matched to a gene; V was cut back by 0 bases and J by 4 bases. The length of the CDR3 is 15 residues. The CDR3 DNA sequence: TGCGCCAGCAGCTTGGTGCTAGCGGGAGGATACGAGCAGTACTTC. This sequence encodes CASSLVLAGGYEQYF.

The gene calls are TRBV14 and TRBJ2-2, with D unclear. The CDR3 has 14 residues. CDR1 and CDR2 (germline): SGHDN, FVKESK. Trimming cost V 0 bases and J 7 bases, with 9 bases left between them. The CDR3 is CASSQDLGFGELFF. The CDR3 nucleotides are TGTGCCAGCAGCCAAGATCTGGGTTTCGGGGAGCTGTTTTTT.

This clone was picked up a small number of times. The V call is TRBV30, the J call TRBJ2-1; D perhaps matches TRBD1 (5 bases). Between the trimmed V and J ends, which lost 4 bases and 6 bases, there was a span of 13 bases. Germline loops: CDR1 GTSNPN, CDR2 SVGIG (reference sequence). This CDR3 spans 13 amino acids. In DNA form, the CDR3 reads TGTGCCTGGACAGGGAACACAGGCAATGAGCAGTTCTTC. Translating gives CAWTGNTGNEQFF.

This clone was seen just once. V is TRBV27 and J is TRBJ2-7; D perhaps matches TRBD1 (5 bases). Germline V CDR1 and CDR2: MNHEY, SMNVEV (reference sequence). The CDR3 has 16 residues. V was trimmed by 2 bases and J by 3 bases, leaving 17 bases between them. The CDR3 DNA follows: TGTGCCAGCAGTTTAACCGGCGACAGTACGGACTACGAGCAGTACTTC. It specifies CASSLTGDSTDYEQYF.

V and J are TRBV5-1 and TRBJ2-7; D unresolved. Germline V gene sequence: CDR1 SGHRS, CDR2 YFSETQ. Deletions cut 4 bases from V and 0 bases from J, with 14 bases between. CDR3 length: 15 residues. CDR3 in amino acids: CASSQSGLSSYEQYF. CDR3 in DNA: TGCGCCAGCAGCCAGTCGGGCCTGAGCTCCTACGAGCAGTACTTC.

This rearrangement joins TRBV7-9 to TRBJ2-7; 7 nucleotides align to TRBD2. Per the germline V gene, CDR1 is SEHNR and CDR2 is FQNEAQ (reference sequence). V lost 2 bases, J lost 0 bases, and 4 bases stayed unmatched. The CDR3 covers 15 residues. CDR3 sequence (DNA): TGTGCCAGCAGCTTACCACTAGCGAACTCCTACGAGCAGTACTTC. Translated, it gives CASSLPLANSYEQYF.

The chain uses TRBV15 and TRBJ1-5, with no clear D. The CDR3 is 12 amino acids. V was shortened by 0 bases and J by 3 bases, with 0 bases between the two germline ends. Germline V gives CDR1 LNHNV, CDR2 YYDKDF (reference sequence). CDR3 in DNA: TGTGCCACCAGCAGAGACAATCAGCCCCAGCATTTT. The encoded protein is CATSRDNQPQHF.

The chain's CDR3 is CAISEGYSTDTQYF. CDR3 in DNA: TGTGCCATCAGTGAGGGCTACAGCACAGATACGCAGTATTTT. The V gene is TRBV10-3, the J gene TRBJ2-3; no reliable D call. CDR3 length equals 14 residues. Deletions cut 2 bases from V and 0 bases from J, with 6 bases between. Looked up from germline, CDR1 is ENHRY and CDR2 is SYGVKD.

This clone showed up just a few times. V gene TRBV19 combines with J gene TRBJ2-3; D is uncertain. The CDR3 contains 14 residues. V was shortened by 4 bases and J by 6 bases, with 14 bases between the two germline ends. Germline CDR1 LNHDA, CDR2 SQIVND (reference sequence). CDR3 nucleotide sequence: TGTGCCAGTAGTAGACGCGGTAGCCCGGATACGCAGTATTTT. Protein sequence: CASSRRGSPDTQYF.

The chain combines TRBV5-1 with TRBJ2-5; 8 bases are a match to TRBD1. The length of the CDR3 is 15 residues. Germline V gene sequence: CDR1 SGHRS, CDR2 YFSETQ. V lost 4 bases and J lost 5; bases outside the gene matches: 10. In DNA form, the CDR3 reads TGCGCCAGCAGCGCAACCGGGACAGGAAGCGAGACCCAGTACTTC. Its protein product is CASSATGTGSETQYF.

The chain couples TRBV7-3 to TRBJ1-5; D not resolved. Germline V CDR1 and CDR2: SGHTA, FQGTGA. The CDR3 consists of 13 residues. Trimming removed 2 bases at V and 9 bases at J, with 11 bases between. The CDR3 spells CASSLDIGAPQHF. In DNA form, the CDR3 reads TGTGCCAGCAGCTTAGATATTGGTGCGCCCCAGCATTTT.

The chain carries TRBV4-1 and TRBJ2-2, with 9 positions matching TRBD2. In germline, CDR1 is MGHRA, CDR2 YSYEKL. This CDR3 spans 16 amino acids. V was clipped by 3 bases and J by 3 bases; unmatched bases: 5. The CDR3: CASSQSSGGHTGELFF. In DNA form, the CDR3 reads TGCGCCAGCAGCCAGAGCAGCGGGGGGCACACCGGGGAGCTGTTTTTT.

This chain uses TRBV30 with TRBJ1-5, with 9 positions matching TRBD1. The CDR3 runs 19 residues. Trimming removed 0 bases from V and 0 bases from J; junction bases left unmatched: 12. From germline, CDR1 is GTSNPN and CDR2 SVGIG (reference sequence). CDR3 nucleotide sequence: TGTGCCTGGAGTGTGGGACAGGGAGAACCAGTTTATAGCAATCAGCCCCAGCATTTT. Encoded protein: CAWSVGQGEPVYSNQPQHF.

V usage is TRBV7-2 and J usage is TRBJ1-2; maybe TRBD1 (5 bases). Germline V CDR1 and CDR2: SGHTA, FQGNSA. The germline V and J ends were trimmed by 5 bases and 5 bases, with 21 bases remaining between them. The CDR3 is 16 amino acids. CDR3 DNA sequence: TGTGCCAGCAGCCTAACGACAGTTCAACGTCTTTATGGCTACACCTTC. This translates into CASSLTTVQRLYGYTF.

The chain has TRBV11-3 and TRBJ2-1, with TRBD2 identical over 13 bases. After removal of 3 bases from V and 8 bases from J, the junction contained 4 bases not matched to a gene. This CDR3 contains 15 residues. Germline assignment: CDR1 SGHNT and CDR2 YENEEA. The CDR3 reads CASSLSLAGGDEQFF. Here the CDR3 DNA reads TGTGCCAGCAGCTTGTCACTAGCGGGGGGGGATGAGCAGTTCTTC.